Listed here are 5 T cell receptor beta chains from one sample, sequenced in a study of blood T cell repertoires in COVID-19. Produced via immunoSEQ multiplex PCR; TCRdb's table is partial and in-frame only. The sample yields 250,000 to 300,000 clones, roughly 80% seen once. The specimen sequenced was PBMCs or T cells enriched from blood (not recorded which). The receptors originated from a man in his forties or fifties who had been exposed to COVID-19.

This clone was seen many times. The chain links TRBV7-9 to TRBJ2-1, with a weak D call TRBD2 (6 bases). CDR1 is SEHNR and CDR2 is FQNEAQ in the germline V gene (reference sequence). V shed 6 bases and J shed 2 bases, with 17 bases lying between them. The CDR3 spans 16 residues. This CDR3 is CASSRMRLATYNEQFF. The DNA for the CDR3 is TGTGCCAGCAGTAGGATGCGGCTAGCGACCTACAATGAGCAGTTCTTC.

This clone appeared once. This chain joins TRBV19 and TRBJ2-1; 7 bases align to TRBD2. Trimming cost V 10 bases and J 0 bases; bases outside gene matches: 6. CDR1 LNHDA and CDR2 SQIVND come from the germline V gene (reference sequence). This CDR3 has 14 residues. The CDR3 here is CATQAGHSYNEQFF. The CDR3 DNA reads as TGTGCCACCCAAGCGGGGCACTCCTACAATGAGCAGTTCTTC.

The genes are TRBV18 and TRBJ2-7; D is unresolved. Germline lookup yields CDR1 KGHSH and CDR2 LQKENI. V was shortened by 3 bases and J by 4 bases, with 10 bases between the two germline ends. The CDR3 is 13 residues long. DNA of the CDR3: TGTGCCAGCTCACCCCTCACAGAGTACGAGCAGTACTTC. Translated, it gives CASSPLTEYEQYF.

This chain connects TRBV6-5 to TRBJ1-6, with D possibly being TRBD1 (5 bases). The germline V gene encodes CDR1 MNHEY and CDR2 SVGAGI. The CDR3 is made up of 13 amino acids. Between the trimmed V and J ends, which lost 7 bases and 7 bases, there was a span of 11 bases. This CDR3 is CASTRDSNSPLHF. Written as DNA, the CDR3 is TGTGCCAGCACAAGGGACTCCAATTCACCCCTCCACTTT.

The rearrangement uses TRBV5-1 and TRBJ2-5, with 11 bases aligning to TRBD2. The CDR3 contains 15 residues. Germline loops: CDR1 SGHRS, CDR2 YFSETQ. V shed 3 bases and J 1 base; nucleotides not matched to a gene: 2. CDR3 nucleotides: TGCGCCAGCAGCTCCGGGACTAGCGGCCAAGAGACCCAGTACTTC. Amino acids: CASSSGTSGQETQYF. The full variable domain, completed using reference TRBV5-1 and TRBJ2-5, is KAGVTQTPRYLIKTRGQQVTLSCSPISGHRSVSWYQQTPGQGLQFLFEYFSETQRNKGNFPGRFSGRQFSNSRSEMNVSTLELGDSALYLCASSSGTSGQETQYFGPGTRLLVL.